Below, 16 T cell receptor beta chains from the same sample are listed, as sequenced in a study of neurological immune-mediated disorders. TCRdb re-called the 5' RACE reads through MiXCR, storing one row per CDR3 protein. The repertoire includes almost 85,000 distinct CDR3 sequences, just over 2.5% of them detected once, and 0.9% to 1.4% sits in the top ten. Sequencing input: PBMCs. These receptors originate from a woman between 25 and 40 years old with multiple sclerosis.

Ten or more counts support this clonotype. The chain has TRBV3-1 and TRBJ2-1; possibly TRBD2 for D (6 bases). This CDR3 is built from 14 residues. The V end lost 9 bases, the J end lost 0 bases, and 12 bases lay between the germline ends. In germline, CDR1 is LGHDT, CDR2 YNNKEL (reference sequence). This CDR3 is CASSGVSSYNEQFF. The CDR3, as DNA: TGTGCCAGTAGCGGAGTTAGCTCCTACAATGAGCAGTTCTTC.

This clonotype was seen at least ten times. The chain combines TRBV20-1 with TRBJ2-1, with D possibly TRBD2 on 6 matching bases. The CDR3 contains 14 residues. The germline V gene has CDR1 DFQATT and CDR2 SNEGSKA (reference sequence). Trimming removed 6 bases from V and 0 bases from J, with 12 bases in between. CDR3 loop: CSANGRASYNEQFF. In DNA form, the CDR3 reads TGCAGTGCAAACGGGAGAGCCTCCTACAATGAGCAGTTCTTC.

Remarks on this clonotype: Given a much more abundant clone one base away, this may be a read error. V gene TRBV9 combines with J gene TRBJ2-7, with 7 bases aligning to TRBD1. The length of the CDR3 is 15 residues. The trim removed 3 bases at V and 2 bases at J, leaving 8 bases unmatched. Germline V lookup: CDR1 SGDLS, CDR2 YYNGEE. The CDR3 is CASSAQGVRTYEQYF. CDR3 nucleotide sequence: TGTGCCAGCAGCGCCCAGGGGGTGCGGACCTACGAGCAGTACTTC. Full variable domain (remainder filled in from reference TRBV9 and TRBJ2-7): DSGVTQTPKHLITATGQRVTLRCSPRSGDLSVYWYQQSLDQGLQFLIQYYNGEERAKGNILERFSAQQFPDLHSELNLSSLELGDSALYFCASSAQGVRTYEQYFGPGTRLTVT.

Ten or more counts support this clonotype. The rearrangement joins TRBV20-1 to TRBJ1-5, with D possibly being TRBD1 (5 bases). The CDR3 is made up of 16 amino acids. Between the trimmed V and J ends, which lost 6 bases and 5 bases, there was a span of 23 bases. The germline V gene has CDR1 DFQATT and CDR2 SNEGSKA (reference sequence). CDR3 region: CSAPPSPRVQDQPQHF. DNA for the CDR3: TGCAGTGCCCCACCCTCCCCGAGAGTACAGGATCAGCCCCAGCATTTT.

This clonotype was detected ten times or more. CDR3: CATKDSSTDTQYF. The CDR3 DNA follows: TGTGCCACAAAGGACAGCAGCACAGATACGCAGTATTTT. The chain joins TRBV6-2 or TRBV6-3 to TRBJ2-3; D may be TRBD1 (6 bases). Germline V gene data show CDR1 as MNHEY and CDR2 as SVGEGT. The CDR3 runs 13 residues. V lost 10 bases and J lost 0, with 11 bases in between.

This clonotype was counted at least ten times. The chain is built from TRBV7-2 and TRBJ2-5, with 7 nucleotides matching TRBD1. The CDR3 is 13 amino acids. CDR1 and CDR2 from the germline V gene are SGHTA and FQGNSA. Unmatched junction bases numbered 4, after V lost 4 bases and J lost 5 bases. DNA for the CDR3: TGTGCCAGCAGCTCGGGACAGAGGGAGACCCAGTACTTC. This codes for CASSSGQRETQYF.

This clonotype has at least ten counts. The chain is built from TRBV4-3 and TRBJ2-1; TRBD2 is a possible D gene (5 bases). Germline loops: CDR1 LGHNA, CDR2 YSLEER. The CDR3 consists of 14 residues. V was cut by 3 bases and J by 6 bases, with 12 bases left in between. DNA for the CDR3: TGCGCCAGCAGCCAGGCTAGCATCGGCAATGAGCAGTTCTTC. Translation gives CASSQASIGNEQFF.

This clonotype has at least ten counts. The V and J genes are TRBV7-2 and TRBJ2-7; D may be TRBD2 (6 bases). CDR3 length: 14 residues. In germline, CDR1 is SGHTA, CDR2 FQGNSA. V was clipped by 1 base and J by 3 bases, with 10 bases between them. The CDR3 protein is CASSLGGTVYEQYF. The CDR3 DNA is TGTGCCAGCAGCTTAGGTGGGACTGTCTACGAGCAGTACTTC.

Ten or more counts support this clonotype. This chain joins TRBV27 and TRBJ2-5, with 12 bases identical to TRBD2. CDR1 MNHEY and CDR2 SMNVEV come from the germline V gene (reference sequence). The V gene end was trimmed by 6 bases and the J gene end by 5 bases; junction bases not matched to a gene: 7. The CDR3 length is 15 residues. The CDR3 protein is CASRETGTSGETQYF. CDR3 DNA sequence: TGTGCCAGCAGGGAAACCGGGACTAGCGGGGAGACCCAGTACTTC.

In its sample, this clonotype was seen many times. The chain links TRBV29-1 to TRBJ2-1; D might be TRBD2 (6 bases). CDR3 length: 16 amino acids. The germline V gene encodes CDR1 SQVTM and CDR2 ANQGSEA. Trimming left V 3 bases short and J 0 bases short, with 15 bases between. The CDR3 coding sequence is TGCAGCGTTGACGGTCTAGCGCCTAGCTCCTACAATGAGCAGTTCTTC. This codes for CSVDGLAPSSYNEQFF.

At least ten counts were recorded for this clonotype. The CDR3 DNA follows: TGTGCCAGCAGCCTAGGCAAGCCCTATGGCTACACCTTC. Protein sequence: CASSLGKPYGYTF. J is TRBJ1-2 and V is TRBV3-1; no firm D call. Trimming took 4 bases from V and 4 from J, leaving 10 bases between them. CDR1 is LGHDT, CDR2 YNNKEL, per germline (reference sequence). The CDR3 contains 13 residues.

This clonotype was recorded at least ten times. The rearrangement joins TRBV20-1 to TRBJ2-4, with D uncertain. The length of the CDR3 is 11 residues. The V and J ends lost 5 bases and 7 bases respectively, with 9 bases between them. Germline V gene sequence: CDR1 DFQATT, CDR2 SNEGSKA (reference sequence). In nucleotides, the CDR3 is TGCAGTGCTGGCGTTGGTAACATTCAGTACTTC. Protein product: CSAGVGNIQYF.

Ten or more counts support this clonotype. V is TRBV6-5 and J is TRBJ2-1, with 8 bases lining up with TRBD2. J gave up 2 bases and V 0 bases, and 3 bases lay outside the gene matches. The CDR3 is 16 residues long. Germline lookup yields CDR1 MNHEY and CDR2 SVGAGI. CDR3 coding DNA: TGTGCCAGCAGTTACTCTGAGACTAGCGCCTACAATGAGCAGTTCTTC. It encodes CASSYSETSAYNEQFF.

The table lists this clonotype with a few counts. The CDR3 DNA is TGTGCCAGCTCACCGACACAGGGGGCGATTGGTACGCAGTATTTT. Translating it yields CASSPTQGAIGTQYF. This chain uses TRBV18 with TRBJ2-3, with 9 nucleotides matching TRBD1. V shed 3 bases and J 8 bases; nucleotides not matched to a gene: 9. CDR3 size: 15 residues. The germline CDR1 and CDR2 sequences are KGHSH and LQKENI.

This clonotype has a count of ten or more. J is TRBJ2-3 and V is TRBV12-3 or TRBV12-4; 8 nucleotides line up with TRBD2. Trimming cost V 6 bases and J 3 bases; bases outside gene matches: 8. CDR3 length: 15 amino acids. CDR3 protein: CASSPDRGRTDTQYF. CDR3 nucleotides: TGTGCCAGCAGCCCAGATCGCGGGAGGACAGATACGCAGTATTTT.

This clonotype was observed at least ten times. The chain recombines TRBV6-6 with TRBJ2-1; D gene unclear. The CDR3 runs to 13 residues. Trimming stripped 4 bases from V and 5 bases from J, with 9 bases between. Germline assignment: CDR1 MNHNY and CDR2 SVGAGI (reference sequence). The CDR3 region has the DNA TGTGCCAGCAGTTTTCCTCGGGACAATGAGCAGTTCTTC. This gives the protein CASSFPRDNEQFF.